The 3 T cell receptor beta chains below were found in one sample sequenced in a study of immune cell composition in non-small cell lung cancer. The data were produced by immunoSEQ multiplex PCR, yet TCRdb's version contains in-frame clones alone and is incomplete. The sample holds roughly 8,000 clones, just under 70% seen once. Sequenced sample: lung tumor tissue. The receptors shown here come from a human donor with non-small cell lung cancer.

This chain joins TRBV27 and TRBJ1-6; 9 nucleotides line up with TRBD1. The V segment lost 6 bases and the J segment 7 bases; nucleotides outside the gene matches: 7. CDR1 MNHEY and CDR2 SMNVEV come from the germline V gene (reference sequence). CDR3 length: 15 amino acids. The CDR3 here is CASRLGDRVNSPLHF. Written as DNA, the CDR3 is TGTGCCAGCAGATTGGGGGACAGGGTCAATTCACCCCTCCACTTT.

This chain uses TRBV6-6 with TRBJ1-3; D is undetermined. The CDR3 length is 14 residues. The V end was cut by 6 bases, the J end by 0 bases, with 9 bases between. CDR1 MNHNY and CDR2 SVGAGI come from the germline V gene (reference sequence). The CDR3 DNA sequence: TGTGCCAGCAGCCAGGAGGCCTCTGGAAACACCATATATTTT. The encoded protein is CASSQEASGNTIYF.

The gene calls are TRBV2 and TRBJ1-5, with no clear D. V lost 5 bases and J lost 7, with 12 bases in between. Germline values: CDR1 SNHLY, CDR2 FYNNEI. The CDR3 loop spans 13 amino acids. CDR3 coding DNA: TGTGCCAGCAGTCAGGAGGTGTACCAGCCCCAGCATTTT. Encoded protein: CASSQEVYQPQHF.